The next 9 T cell receptor beta chains were all read from a single sample in a study of cytomegalovirus exposure and HLA in healthy donors. The PCR contained 60 Vbeta and 13 Jbeta primers. Only in-frame clones appear in the TCRdb table, and some are missing; sequencing was by immunoSEQ multiplex PCR. The table records 150,000 to 200,000 clones, roughly 90% of them present only once. Sequenced input: PBMCs. These receptors came from a boy between 2 and 15 years old in good health and CMV-seronegative.

The chain has TRBV6-5 and TRBJ2-7; 11 nucleotides agree with TRBD1. There are 14 residues in the CDR3. V shed 6 bases, J shed 7 bases, and the junction held 8 bases outside the gene matches. Germline loops: CDR1 MNHEY, CDR2 SVGAGI. The CDR3 sequence: CASSGTGGKREQYF. The CDR3 DNA follows: TGTGCCAGCAGCGGGACAGGGGGTAAAAGGGAGCAGTACTTC.

This clone was seen once. CDR3 bases: TGTGCCTCGAACAGGGGCGGCGGTGAAAAACTGTTTTTT. Protein product: CASNRGGGEKLFF. The chain couples TRBV30 to TRBJ1-4, with 7 nucleotides matching TRBD1. The germline V gene has CDR1 GTSNPN and CDR2 SVGIG (reference sequence). The CDR3 contains 13 residues. The junction had 9 bases not matched to a gene; V was cut back by 7 bases and J by 7 bases.

This chain joins TRBV4-1 and TRBJ1-4; the D gene is possibly TRBD1 (5 bases). Germline CDR1 is MGHRA and CDR2 is YSYEKL. CDR3 length equals 15 residues. Trimming cost V 0 bases and J 2 bases, with 7 bases left between them. In DNA, the CDR3 is TGCGCCAGCAGCCAAGATAAGGGGACTAATGAAAAACTGTTTTTT. This codes for CASSQDKGTNEKLFF.

The gene calls are TRBV30 and TRBJ1-4, with 7 nucleotides matching TRBD1. Trimming removed 4 bases from V and 5 bases from J; junction bases left unmatched: 4. CDR1 is GTSNPN and CDR2 is SVGIG in the germline V gene (reference sequence). This CDR3 comprises 13 residues. CDR3 in amino acids: CAWNRGVNEKLFF. The CDR3 DNA reads TGTGCCTGGAACAGGGGCGTAAATGAAAAACTGTTTTTT.

The chain combines TRBV29-1 with TRBJ1-3; D may be TRBD1 (6 bases). Deletions cut 6 bases from V and 4 bases from J, with 13 bases between. The CDR3 spans 13 residues. The V gene's germline CDR1 is SQVTM and CDR2 ANQGSEA. CDR3 loop: CSVRGKYGNTIYF. Written as DNA, the CDR3 is TGCAGCGTCAGGGGAAAATACGGAAACACCATATATTTT.

The J gene is TRBJ2-3, the V gene TRBV27; weak D call: TRBD2 (5 bases). CDR3 length: 15 amino acids. The V gene's germline CDR1 is MNHEY and CDR2 SMNVEV (reference sequence). The V end was cut by 8 bases, the J end by 0 bases, with 15 bases between. This CDR3 reads CASGLQELSTDTQYF. In DNA form, the CDR3 reads TGTGCCAGCGGACTTCAGGAGCTTAGCACAGATACGCAGTATTTT.

The chain has TRBV19 and TRBJ2-7; 9 nucleotides match TRBD1. This CDR3 contains 13 residues. In germline, CDR1 is LNHDA, CDR2 SQIVND (reference sequence). V shed 8 bases, J shed 4 bases, and the junction held 6 bases outside the gene matches. The CDR3 region has the DNA TGTGCCAGTGCTCCGGGACAGGGTTACGAGCAGTACTTC. Residues: CASAPGQGYEQYF.

This rearrangement joins TRBV28 to TRBJ2-7, with no clear D. The CDR3 has 13 residues. V was shortened by 4 bases and J by 3 bases, with 10 bases between the two germline ends. The germline gives CDR1 MDHEN, CDR2 SYDVKM. The CDR3 sequence: CASSSRGLYEQYF. The CDR3 nucleotides read TGTGCCAGCAGTTCCCGCGGTCTCTACGAGCAGTACTTC.

The V call is TRBV5-1, the J call TRBJ1-4; 10 bases align to TRBD1. Germline lookup yields CDR1 SGHRS and CDR2 YFSETQ. Unmatched junction bases numbered 5, after V lost 4 bases and J lost 5 bases. This CDR3 is 15 amino acids long. DNA of the CDR3: TGCGCCAGCAGCCATAGGACAGGGGGGAATGAAAAACTGTTTTTT. Residues: CASSHRTGGNEKLFF.